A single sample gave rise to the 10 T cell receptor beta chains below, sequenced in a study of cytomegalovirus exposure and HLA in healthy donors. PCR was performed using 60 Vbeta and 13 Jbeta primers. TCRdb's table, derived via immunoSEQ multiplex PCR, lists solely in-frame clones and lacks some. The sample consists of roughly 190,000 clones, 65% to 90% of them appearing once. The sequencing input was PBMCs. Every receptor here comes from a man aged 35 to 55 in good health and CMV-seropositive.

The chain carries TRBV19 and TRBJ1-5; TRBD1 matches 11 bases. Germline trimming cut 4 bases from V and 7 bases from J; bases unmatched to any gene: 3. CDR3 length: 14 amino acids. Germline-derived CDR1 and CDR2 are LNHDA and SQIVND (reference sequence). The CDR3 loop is CASSSRDRGQPQHF. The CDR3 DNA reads TGTGCCAGTAGTAGTCGGGACAGGGGGCAGCCCCAGCATTTT.

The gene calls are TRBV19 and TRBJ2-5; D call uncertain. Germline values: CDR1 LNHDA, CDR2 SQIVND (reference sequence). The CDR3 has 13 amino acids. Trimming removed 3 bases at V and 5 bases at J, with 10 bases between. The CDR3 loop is CASSMTAVETQYF. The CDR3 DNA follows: TGTGCCAGTAGTATGACGGCGGTGGAGACCCAGTACTTC.

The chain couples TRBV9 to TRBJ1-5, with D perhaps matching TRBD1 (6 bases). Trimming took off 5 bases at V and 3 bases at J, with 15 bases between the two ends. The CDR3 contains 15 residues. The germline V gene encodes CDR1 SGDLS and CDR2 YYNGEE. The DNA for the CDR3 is TGTGCCAGCAGTCCCAACACAGGGTCCAATCAGCCCCAGCATTTT. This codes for CASSPNTGSNQPQHF.

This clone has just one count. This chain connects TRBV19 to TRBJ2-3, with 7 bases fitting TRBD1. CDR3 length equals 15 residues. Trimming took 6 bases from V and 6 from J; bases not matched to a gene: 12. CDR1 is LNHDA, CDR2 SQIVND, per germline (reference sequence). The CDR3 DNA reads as TGTGCCAGTAGCCCCTCACAGGGGTTCATGGATACGCAGTATTTT. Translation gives CASSPSQGFMDTQYF.

CDR3 in DNA: TGTGCCAGCAGCTGGGGACAGGGCCTGAACACTGAAGCTTTCTTT. Translated, it gives CASSWGQGLNTEAFF. The chain couples TRBV7-9 to TRBJ1-1; 9 bases fit TRBD1. CDR3 length: 15 amino acids. Germline lookup yields CDR1 SEHNR and CDR2 FQNEAQ (reference sequence). V lost 4 bases, J lost 0 bases, and 3 bases stayed unmatched.

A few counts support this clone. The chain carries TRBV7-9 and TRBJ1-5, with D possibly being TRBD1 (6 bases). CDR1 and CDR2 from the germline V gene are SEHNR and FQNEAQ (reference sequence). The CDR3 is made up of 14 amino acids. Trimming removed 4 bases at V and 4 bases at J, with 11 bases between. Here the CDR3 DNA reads TGTGCCAGCAGCTCCGGGACAAATAATCAGCCCCAGCATTTT. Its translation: CASSSGTNNQPQHF.

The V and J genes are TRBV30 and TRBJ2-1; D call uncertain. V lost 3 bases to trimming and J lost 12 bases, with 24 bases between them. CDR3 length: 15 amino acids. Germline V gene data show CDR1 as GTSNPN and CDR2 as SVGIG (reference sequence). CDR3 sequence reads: CAWRVVRQVAWAQFF. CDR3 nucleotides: TGTGCCTGGAGGGTCGTTCGGCAGGTGGCGTGGGCGCAGTTCTTC.

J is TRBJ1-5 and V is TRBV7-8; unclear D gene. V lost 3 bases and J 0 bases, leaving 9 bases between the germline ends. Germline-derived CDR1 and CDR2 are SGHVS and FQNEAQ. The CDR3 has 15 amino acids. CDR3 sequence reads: CASSFLSVSNQPQHF. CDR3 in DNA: TGTGCCAGCAGCTTTCTGAGTGTTAGCAATCAGCCCCAGCATTTT.

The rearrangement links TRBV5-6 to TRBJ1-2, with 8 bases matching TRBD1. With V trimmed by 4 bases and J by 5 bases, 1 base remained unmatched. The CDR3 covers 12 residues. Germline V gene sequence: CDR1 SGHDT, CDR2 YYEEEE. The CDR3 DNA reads TGTGCCAGCAGCGGGGACAGGTATGGCTACACCTTC. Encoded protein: CASSGDRYGYTF.

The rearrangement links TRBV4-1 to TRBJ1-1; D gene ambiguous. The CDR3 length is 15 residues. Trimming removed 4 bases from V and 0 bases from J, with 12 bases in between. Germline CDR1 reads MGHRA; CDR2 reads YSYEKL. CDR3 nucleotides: TGCGCCAGCAGCCCCGAACGGGTATTGAACACTGAAGCTTTCTTT. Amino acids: CASSPERVLNTEAFF.